The T cell receptor (delta chain) described here comes from a study of gamma-delta chains in newborns, infants, children. As for the study in general: Microbial exposure reportedly drives polyclonal innate γδ T cell expansion after birth.

TCRdb applied CATT to the reads for clone calling. This table holds roughly 11,000 delta-chain clones, about 10% found once. Between the trimmed V and J ends, which lost 0 bases and 0 bases, there was a span of 16 bases. The germline CDR1 and CDR2 sequences are GEAIGNYY and EKD. This CDR3 has 17 amino acids. The chain is built from TRDV2 and TRDJ1, with a tentative D call TRDD3 (6 bases). TCRdb supplies no J gene; here it was assigned by aligning the nucleotide sequence to germline. The sequence derives from a child who was a newborn, infant or young child, either healthy, febrile or measles-vaccinated (not recorded which). Sequenced sample: blood. CDR3 coding DNA: TGTGCCTGTGACACCGTACTGGGATTTGGGTACACCGATAAACTCATCTTT. It is translated as CACDTVLGFGYTDKLIF.